This TCR beta chain derives from a study of blood T cell repertoires in COVID-19. At the level of the study: Samples taken during acute and convalescent COVID-19 were collected in the United States, Italy and Spain.

Data came from immunoSEQ multiplex PCR; TCRdb stores just in-frame clones and leaves some out. Among over 95,000 clones listed, roughly 76% were seen once. The sequence derives from a human donor in a cohort sampled during active COVID-19. The sequencing input was peripheral blood.

The CDR3 region is CASSLRPRGNSYEQYF. The CDR3 nucleotides are TGTGCCAGCAGCTTAAGGCCGAGGGGGAACTCCTACGAGCAGTACTTC. The chain is built from TRBV7-2 and TRBJ2-7; D perhaps matches TRBD1 (6 bases). Germline V lookup: CDR1 SGHTA, CDR2 FQGNSA. Trimming cost V 2 bases and J 0 bases, with 14 bases left between them. The CDR3 length is 16 residues.